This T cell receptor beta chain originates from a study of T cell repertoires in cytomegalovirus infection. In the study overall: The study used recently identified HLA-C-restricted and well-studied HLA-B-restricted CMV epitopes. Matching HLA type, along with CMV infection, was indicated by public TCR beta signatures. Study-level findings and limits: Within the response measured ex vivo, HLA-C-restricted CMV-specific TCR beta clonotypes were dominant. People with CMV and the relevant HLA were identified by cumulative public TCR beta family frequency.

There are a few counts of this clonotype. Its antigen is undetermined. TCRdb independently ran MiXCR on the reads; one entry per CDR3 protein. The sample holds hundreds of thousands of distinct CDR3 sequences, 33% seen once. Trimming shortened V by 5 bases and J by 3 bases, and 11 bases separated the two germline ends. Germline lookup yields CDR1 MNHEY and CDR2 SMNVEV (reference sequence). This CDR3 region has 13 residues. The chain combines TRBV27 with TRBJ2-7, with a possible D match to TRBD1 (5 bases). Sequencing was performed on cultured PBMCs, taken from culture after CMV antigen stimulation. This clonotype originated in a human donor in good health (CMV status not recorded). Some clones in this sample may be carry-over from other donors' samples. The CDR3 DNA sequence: TGTGCCAGCAGTCCAGGACATCTCTACGAGCAGTACTTC. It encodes CASSPGHLYEQYF.